This TCR beta chain was identified in a study of shared clonotypes between healthy human individuals. The wider study: Per-donor plates numbered three CD4 naive, three CD4 memory, two CD8 naive and one CD8 memory. Overall study results and limits: At large depth, rarefaction still showed sorted-subset sequencing to be incomplete.

With 9 bases removed from V and 3 bases from J, the gap between germline ends came to 15 bases. The CDR3 loop spans 13 amino acids. Germline V CDR1 and CDR2: SGHTS, YDEGEE. Replicate PCRs for sorted subsets used around 200 ng DNA; this equaled 33,000 or so T cell genomes. Method: immunoSEQ multiplex PCR; TCRdb's copy keeps in-frame clones and lacks some. The sample has over a million clones, roughly 98% seen once. Healthy HIV-negative adults with no recent acute infections or vaccinations were recruited as donors. This clone has just one count. Its antigen remains unidentified. Material: naive CD4+ T cells sorted from blood. This sample's subset: CD45RA+ positively selected. This TCR derives from a young man in good health. This chain uses TRBV5-8 with TRBJ1-2; possibly TRBD1 for D (5 bases). CDR3: CATKTGHYYGYTF. The CDR3 coding sequence is TGTGCCACCAAAACCGGACATTACTATGGCTACACCTTC. The full variable domain, with the rest looked up from reference TRBV5-8 and TRBJ1-2, is EAGVTQSPTHLIKTRGQQATLRCSPISGHTSVYWYQQALGLGLQFLLWYDEGEERNRGNFPPRFSGRQFPNYSSELNVNALELEDSALYLCATKTGHYYGYTFGSGTRLTVV.